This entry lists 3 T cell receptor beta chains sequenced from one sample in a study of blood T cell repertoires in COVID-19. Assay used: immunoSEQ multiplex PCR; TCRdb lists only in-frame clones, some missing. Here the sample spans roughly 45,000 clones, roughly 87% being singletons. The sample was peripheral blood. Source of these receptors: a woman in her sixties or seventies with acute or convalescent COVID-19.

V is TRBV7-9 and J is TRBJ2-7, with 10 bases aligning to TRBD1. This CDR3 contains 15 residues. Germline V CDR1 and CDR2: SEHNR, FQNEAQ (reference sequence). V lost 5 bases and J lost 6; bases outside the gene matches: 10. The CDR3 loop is CASSQSGTGVPEQYF. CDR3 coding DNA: TGTGCCAGCAGCCAAAGCGGGACAGGGGTCCCCGAGCAGTACTTC.

CDR3 amino acids: CATSREKTGDYEQYF. As DNA, the CDR3 is TGTGCCACCAGCAGAGAGAAAACGGGAGATTACGAGCAGTACTTC. V gene TRBV15 combines with J gene TRBJ2-7, with D possibly being TRBD2 (6 bases). Germline values: CDR1 LNHNV, CDR2 YYDKDF (reference sequence). Trimming cost V 0 bases and J 4 bases, with 13 bases left between them. The CDR3 covers 15 residues.

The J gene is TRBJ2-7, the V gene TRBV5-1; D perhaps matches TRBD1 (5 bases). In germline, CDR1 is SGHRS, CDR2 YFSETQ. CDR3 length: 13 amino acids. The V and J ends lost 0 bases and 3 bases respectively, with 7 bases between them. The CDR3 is CASSLGQNYEQYF. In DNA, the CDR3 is TGCGCCAGCAGCTTGGGACAGAACTACGAGCAGTACTTC.